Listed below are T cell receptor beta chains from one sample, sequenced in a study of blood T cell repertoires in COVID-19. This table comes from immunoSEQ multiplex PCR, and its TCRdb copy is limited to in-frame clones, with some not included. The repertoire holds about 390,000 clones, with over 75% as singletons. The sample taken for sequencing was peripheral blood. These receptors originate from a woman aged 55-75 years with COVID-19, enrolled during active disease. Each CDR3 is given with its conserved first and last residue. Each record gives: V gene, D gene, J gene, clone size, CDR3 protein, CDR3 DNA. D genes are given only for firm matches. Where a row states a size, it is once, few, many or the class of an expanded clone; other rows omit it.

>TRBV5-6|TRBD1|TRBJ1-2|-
CASSLAGQVGPGYTF
TGTGCCAGCAGCTTGGCGGGACAGGTGGGCCCCGGCTACACCTTC
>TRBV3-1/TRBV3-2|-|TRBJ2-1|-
CASSRQGRDEQFF
TGTGCCAGCAGTCGACAGGGGAGGGATGAGCAGTTCTTC
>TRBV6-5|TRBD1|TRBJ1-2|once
CASSYRQGGGYTF
TGTGCCAGCAGTTACAGACAGGGAGGCGGCTACACCTTC
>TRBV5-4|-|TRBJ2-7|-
CASSLGRQGSSYEQYF
TGTGCCAGCAGCTTGGGGCGCCAAGGGAGCTCCTACGAGCAGTACTTC
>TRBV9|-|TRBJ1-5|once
CASSLSGVGQPQHF
TGTGCCAGCAGCCTTTCAGGGGTCGGTCAGCCCCAGCATTTT
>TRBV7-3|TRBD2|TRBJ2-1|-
CASSLSSASGGNEQFF
TGTGCCAGCAGCTTAAGTTCGGCTAGCGGGGGTAATGAGCAGTTCTTC
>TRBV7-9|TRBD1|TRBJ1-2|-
CASSLLGGQAETYGYTF
TGTGCCAGCAGCTTATTGGGGGGACAGGCCGAGACCTATGGCTACACCTTC
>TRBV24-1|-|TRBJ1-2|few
CATSSRGHHGYTF
TGTGCCACCAGTTCAAGGGGCCACCATGGCTACACCTTC
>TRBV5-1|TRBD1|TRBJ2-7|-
CASSSTGAPYEQYF
TGCGCCAGCAGCTCGACAGGGGCTCCCTACGAGCAGTACTTC
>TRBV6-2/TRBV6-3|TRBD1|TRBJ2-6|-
CASSYRRQGLSGANVLTF
TGTGCCAGCAGTTACAGGAGACAGGGCCTCTCTGGGGCCAACGTCCTGACTTTC
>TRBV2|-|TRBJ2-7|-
CASSGEYEQYF
TGTGCCAGCAGTGGCGAGTACGAGCAGTACTTC
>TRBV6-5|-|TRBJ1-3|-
CASGRGTSGNTIYF
TGTGCCAGCGGCCGAGGCACGTCTGGAAACACCATATATTTT
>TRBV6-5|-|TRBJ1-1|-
CAVQSSRGGTEAFF
TGTGCCGTTCAGTCTTCTCGAGGGGGCACTGAAGCTTTCTTT
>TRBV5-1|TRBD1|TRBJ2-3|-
CASSYGQGAFSDTQYF
TGCGCCAGCAGCTACGGACAGGGGGCTTTTTCAGATACGCAGTATTTT
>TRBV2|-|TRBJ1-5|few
CASSADSSNQPQHF
TGTGCCAGCAGTGCTGACAGTTCCAATCAGCCCCAGCATTTT
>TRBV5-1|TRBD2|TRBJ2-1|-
CASSLGQTSGGANEQFF
TGCGCCAGCAGCTTGGGCCAAACTAGCGGGGGGGCCAATGAGCAGTTCTTC
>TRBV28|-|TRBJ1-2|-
CASSPAGTFYGYTF
TGTGCCAGCAGTCCCGCCGGGACATTCTATGGCTACACCTTC
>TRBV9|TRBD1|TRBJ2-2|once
CASRASGQYTGELFF
TGTGCCAGCAGGGCTTCGGGACAGTACACCGGGGAGCTGTTTTTT
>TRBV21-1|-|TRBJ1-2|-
CASSKVPGYGYGYTF
TGTGCCAGCAGCAAAGTCCCCGGGTACGGCTATGGCTACACCTTC
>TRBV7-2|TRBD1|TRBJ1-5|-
CASRLARDRTRDQPQHF
TGTGCCAGCAGGCTTGCCAGGGACAGAACACGGGATCAGCCCCAGCATTTT
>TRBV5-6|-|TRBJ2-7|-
CASSLAGVPSYEQYF
TGTGCCAGCAGCTTGGCGGGAGTCCCTTCCTACGAGCAGTACTTC
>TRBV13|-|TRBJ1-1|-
CASAYLTEAFF
TGTGCCAGCGCCTACCTCACTGAAGCTTTCTTT
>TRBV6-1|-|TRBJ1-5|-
CASSETGNQPQHF
TGTGCCAGCAGTGAGACGGGAAATCAGCCCCAGCATTTT
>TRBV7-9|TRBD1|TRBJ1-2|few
CASSGRDRIYGYTF
TGTGCCAGCAGCGGACGGGACAGGATTTATGGCTACACCTTC
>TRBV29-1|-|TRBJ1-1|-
CSVEDREDTEAFF
TGCAGCGTTGAAGACAGGGAGGACACTGAAGCTTTCTTT
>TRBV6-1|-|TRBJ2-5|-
CASSDLVGETQYF
TGTGCCAGCAGTGATCTAGTAGGAGAGACCCAGTACTTC
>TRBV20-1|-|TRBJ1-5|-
CSASEGAPFYQPQHF
TGCAGTGCTAGTGAAGGGGCCCCCTTCTATCAGCCCCAGCATTTT
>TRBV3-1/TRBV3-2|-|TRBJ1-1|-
CASSRRGSNTEAFF
TGTGCCAGCAGCCGGCGAGGTTCGAACACTGAAGCTTTCTTT
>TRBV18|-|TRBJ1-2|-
CASSVGTKYGYTF
TGTGCCAGCTCGGTCGGGACAAAGTATGGCTACACCTTC
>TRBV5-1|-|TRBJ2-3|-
CASSLSPGQRSNTQYF
TGCGCCAGCAGCTTGTCTCCAGGGCAACGCTCAAATACGCAGTATTTT
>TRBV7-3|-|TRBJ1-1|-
CASSLSGDGAFF
TGTGCCAGCAGCTTATCTGGAGATGGGGCTTTCTTT
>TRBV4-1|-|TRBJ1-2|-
CASSQGARGYTF
TGCGCCAGCAGCCAGGGGGCGCGCGGCTACACCTTC
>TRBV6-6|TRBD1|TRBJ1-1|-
CASSSGGRYTEAFF
TGTGCCAGCAGTTCAGGGGGCCGGTACACTGAAGCTTTCTTT
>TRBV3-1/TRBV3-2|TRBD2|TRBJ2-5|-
CASSLGTLAGGRETQYF
TGTGCCAGCAGCCTCGGTACTCTAGCGGGGGGCCGCGAGACCCAGTACTTC
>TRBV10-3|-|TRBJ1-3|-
CAISERGSGNTIYF
TGTGCCATCAGTGAAAGAGGGTCGGGAAACACCATATATTTT
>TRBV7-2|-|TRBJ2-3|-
CASSPNARDTQYF
TGTGCCAGCAGCCCCAACGCGAGGGATACGCAGTATTTT
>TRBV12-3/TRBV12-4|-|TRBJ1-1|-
CASSLGQEAFF
TGTGCCAGCAGTTTAGGACAGGAGGCTTTCTTT
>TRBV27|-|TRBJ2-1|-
CASSSGPGRSYNEQFF
TGTGCCAGCAGTTCTGGCCCGGGGAGATCCTACAATGAGCAGTTCTTC
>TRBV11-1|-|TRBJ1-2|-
CASSLVAGYGYTF
TGTGCCAGCAGCTTAGTGGCAGGCTATGGCTACACCTTC
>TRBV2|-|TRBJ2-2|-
CASRKGEGTGELFF
TGTGCCAGCAGAAAGGGGGAGGGAACCGGGGAGCTGTTTTTT
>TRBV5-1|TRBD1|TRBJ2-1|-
CASSSSGTGARSEQFF
TGCGCCAGCAGCTCCTCCGGGACAGGGGCGCGTAGTGAGCAGTTCTTC